The source of this TCR beta chain is a study of molecular identifiers for immune sequencing clone quantification. At the level of the study: Replicate experiments divided RNA from around 20,000 or 100,000 naive CD8 cells into five parts and sequenced four. Study-level results: Clone sizes that are highly expanded could be underestimated when identical TCR molecules share a barcode.

From the PCR reads, TCRdb called clonotypes with MiXCR, one entry per CDR3 protein. The sample shows 350,000 or so distinct CDR3 sequences, about 21% of them seen only once. Germline-derived CDR1 and CDR2 are GTSNPN and SVGIG (reference sequence). The CDR3 spans 13 residues. Deletions cut 3 bases from V and 6 bases from J, with 15 bases between. This clonotype was counted ten times or more. Its matching antigen is unknown. The CD8+CD4-CCR7+CD45RA+ phenotype defined the sorted naive CD8 T cells. V usage is TRBV30 and J usage is TRBJ2-7; maybe TRBD1 (5 bases). The sample consisted of naive CD8+ T cells from blood, with Jurkat cell RNA spiked in. Subset denoted: FACS-sorted CD8+CD4-CCR7+CD45RA+ naive T cells. The TCR comes from a human donor in good health. Some libraries in this study had Jurkat cell RNA spiked in. The CDR3 reads CAWSTTGASEQYF. CDR3 sequence (DNA): TGTGCCTGGAGCACCACTGGGGCATCCGAGCAGTACTTC. The whole variable domain, filled in from reference TRBV30 and TRBJ2-7, reads SQTIHQWPATLVQPVGSPLSLECTVEGTSNPNLYWYRQAAGRGLQLLFYSVGIGQISSEVPQNLSASRPQDRQFILSSKKLLLSDSGFYLCAWSTTGASEQYFGPGTRLTVT.